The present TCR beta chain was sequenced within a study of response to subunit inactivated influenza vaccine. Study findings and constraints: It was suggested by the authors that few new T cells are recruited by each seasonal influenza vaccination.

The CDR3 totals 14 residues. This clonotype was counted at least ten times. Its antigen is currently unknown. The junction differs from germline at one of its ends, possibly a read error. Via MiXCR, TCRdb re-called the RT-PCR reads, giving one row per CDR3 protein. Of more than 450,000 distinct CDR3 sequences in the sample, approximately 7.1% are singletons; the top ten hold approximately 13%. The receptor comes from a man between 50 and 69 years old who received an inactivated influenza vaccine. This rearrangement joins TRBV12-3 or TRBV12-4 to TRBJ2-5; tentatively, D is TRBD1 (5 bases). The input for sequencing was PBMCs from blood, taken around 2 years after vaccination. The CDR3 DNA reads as TGTGCCAGCAGTTCAAGGGGTTGGCAAGAGACCCATTACTTC. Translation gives CASSSRGWQETHYF.